The 20 T cell receptor beta chains in this list originate from one sample, sequenced in a study of T cell responses to AZD1222 COVID-19 vaccine. Some clones are missing from TCRdb's copy, which holds only in-frame ones; the method was immunoSEQ multiplex PCR. The top ten clones hold approximately 4.2% of a sample with about 180,000 clones, 70% to 90% of them seen once. This material consisted of peripheral blood, taken 28 days after the second dose of the MenACWY control vaccine. The receptor set was obtained from an adult who received the MenACWY meningococcal vaccine as a control.

This chain joins TRBV7-8 and TRBJ2-7; TRBD2 matches 12 bases. Trimming took 11 bases from V and 7 from J; bases not matched to a gene: 12. Germline CDR1 and CDR2: SGHVS and FQNEAQ. CDR3 size: 14 residues. The CDR3 sequence: CAPTRLAGEEEQYF. The CDR3 DNA is TGTGCCCCAACAAGACTAGCGGGAGAAGAAGAGCAGTACTTC.

The chain is built from TRBV19 and TRBJ2-3, with a possible D match to TRBD1 (5 bases). The CDR3 loop spans 16 amino acids. With 1 base removed from V and 2 bases from J, the gap between germline ends came to 13 bases. Germline V lookup: CDR1 LNHDA, CDR2 SQIVND (reference sequence). Written as DNA, the CDR3 is TGTGCCAGTAGTATAGGGGAACACAGGTTCACAGATACGCAGTATTTT. Its protein product is CASSIGEHRFTDTQYF. Combining the CDR3 with reference TRBV19 and TRBJ2-3 gives the whole variable domain DGGITQSPKYLFRKEGQNVTLSCEQNLNHDAMYWYRQDPGQGLRLIYYSQIVNDFQKGDIAEGYSVSREKKESFPLTVTSAQKNPTAFYLCASSIGEHRFTDTQYFGPGTRLTVL.

This clone has only one observation. V gene TRBV9 combines with J gene TRBJ2-1; 10 bases are shared with TRBD2. The CDR3 is 13 amino acids. Germline trimming cut 7 bases from V and 7 bases from J; bases unmatched to any gene: 5. Germline CDR1 is SGDLS and CDR2 is YYNGEE. In DNA form, the CDR3 reads TGTGCCAGCCGAGCGGGAGGGGGGAATGAGCAGTTCTTC. This translates into CASRAGGGNEQFF.

V gene TRBV27 combines with J gene TRBJ1-2, with D perhaps TRBD1 (6 bases). Germline values: CDR1 MNHEY, CDR2 SMNVEV (reference sequence). The CDR3 loop spans 13 amino acids. Trimming pared 11 bases from V and 5 bases from J, leaving 18 bases between. CDR3 in DNA: TGTGCCGTATGGCGAGGGGGTCCTTATGGCTACACCTTC. Translation gives CAVWRGGPYGYTF.

This chain connects TRBV7-2 to TRBJ1-6; D gene unclear. The CDR3 has 16 residues. V was shortened by 5 bases and J by 5 bases, with 16 bases between the two germline ends. Germline assignment: CDR1 SGHTA and CDR2 FQGNSA. CDR3 sequence (DNA): TGTGCCAGCAGCCCCCATCCTATTAGGAATAATTCACCCCTCCACTTT. Translation: CASSPHPIRNNSPLHF. The full variable domain, rest sourced from reference TRBV7-2 and TRBJ1-6, is GAGVSQSPSNKVTEKGKDVELRCDPISGHTALYWYRQSLGQGLEFLIYFQGNSAPDKSGLPSDRFSAERTGGSVSTLTIQRTQQEDSAVYLCASSPHPIRNNSPLHFGNGTRLTVT.

V and J are TRBV7-9 and TRBJ2-5; a weak D match, TRBD2 (6 bases). Germline loops: CDR1 SEHNR, CDR2 FQNEAQ (reference sequence). This CDR3 is 15 amino acids long. The V gene lost 2 bases and the J gene lost 2 bases, with 12 bases spanning the gap. The CDR3 DNA reads as TGTGCCAGCAGCTTATCGAGGGCGGGACAAGAGACCCAGTACTTC. Translated, it gives CASSLSRAGQETQYF.

The V gene is TRBV30, the J gene TRBJ1-3; D is possibly TRBD1 (5 bases). CDR1 and CDR2 from the germline V gene are GTSNPN and SVGIG (reference sequence). This CDR3 spans 14 amino acids. The V end lost 0 bases, the J end lost 1 base, and 7 bases lay between the germline ends. The CDR3 nucleotides read TGTGCCTGGAGTGTCAGGGAATCTGGAAACACCATATATTTT. Translating gives CAWSVRESGNTIYF.

The CDR3 is CASSPLGADTQYF. CDR3 nucleotides: TGTGCCAGCAGCCCCCTGGGAGCAGATACGCAGTATTTT. The genes are TRBV7-9 and TRBJ2-3, with D perhaps TRBD2 (5 bases). This CDR3 has 13 amino acids. The ends were cut back, 5 bases at V and 4 bases at J, with 10 bases in the middle. The germline V gene encodes CDR1 SEHNR and CDR2 FQNEAQ (reference sequence).

This chain connects TRBV23-1 to TRBJ1-4; 8 bases are a match to TRBD1. TRBV23-1 is an open reading frame, and its role is uncertain. This CDR3 comprises 19 residues. With V trimmed by 0 bases and J by 8 bases, 17 bases remained unmatched. The CDR3 bases are TGCGCCAGCAGTCAATCTTTAATAAATGCTAACAGGGGGGAGGAAAAACTGTTTTTT. Protein product: CASSQSLINANRGEEKLFF.

The chain combines TRBV30 with TRBJ1-2; D is ambiguous. Germline V gene sequence: CDR1 GTSNPN, CDR2 SVGIG (reference sequence). V was pared by 0 bases and J by 5 bases, with 10 bases between. The CDR3 extends over 13 amino acids. CDR3 bases: TGTGCCTGGAGTGTACGGGATCGGTATGGCTACACCTTC. Protein sequence: CAWSVRDRYGYTF.

This sequence joins TRBV30 and TRBJ1-3; D not resolved. The length of the CDR3 is 14 residues. The germline V gene encodes CDR1 GTSNPN and CDR2 SVGIG (reference sequence). CDR3 in amino acids: CARSEVSSGNTIYF. CDR3 in DNA: TGTGCACGCAGTGAGGTTAGCTCTGGAAACACCATATATTTT.

J is TRBJ2-1 and V is TRBV30, with D possibly matching TRBD2 (5 bases). The CDR3 has 18 amino acids. Germline V lookup: CDR1 GTSNPN, CDR2 SVGIG (reference sequence). V was pared by 7 bases and J by 5 bases, with 30 bases between. This chain's CDR3 is CASNPPSFGGRRNNEQFF. In DNA form, the CDR3 reads TGTGCCTCCAACCCTCCTTCCTTTGGCGGGCGACGTAACAATGAGCAGTTCTTC.

The chain employs TRBV7-2 and TRBJ1-3, with 8 bases matching TRBD1. V shed 3 bases, J shed 6 bases, and the junction held 13 bases outside the gene matches. The CDR3 runs 17 residues. Germline V gene lookup returns CDR1 SGHTA and CDR2 FQGNSA. The CDR3 loop is CASSFYLLGQGQNTIYF. CDR3 sequence (DNA): TGTGCCAGCAGCTTTTACCTTTTAGGACAGGGTCAAAACACCATATATTTT. Combining the CDR3 with reference TRBV7-2 and TRBJ1-3 gives the whole variable domain GAGVSQSPSNKVTEKGKDVELRCDPISGHTALYWYRQSLGQGLEFLIYFQGNSAPDKSGLPSDRFSAERTGGSVSTLTIQRTQQEDSAVYLCASSFYLLGQGQNTIYFGEGSWLTVV.

V is TRBV4-3 and J is TRBJ1-2, with 7 bases identical to TRBD1. This CDR3 region has 14 residues. Trimming took 2 bases from V and 4 from J; bases not matched to a gene: 4. CDR1 is LGHNA and CDR2 is YSLEER in the germline V gene. CDR3 region: CASSQRTGFYGYTF. For the CDR3, the DNA is TGCGCCAGCAGCCAAAGGACAGGATTCTATGGCTACACCTTC.

V gene TRBV28 combines with J gene TRBJ1-4; D gene uncertain. Trimming took off 4 bases at V and 7 bases at J, with 22 bases between the two ends. The germline V gene has CDR1 MDHEN and CDR2 SYDVKM. The CDR3 has 17 amino acids. The CDR3 nucleotides read TGTGCCAGCAGTTCAGGAGAGGGAGTCGGACTAATTGAAAAACTGTTTTTT. Protein product: CASSSGEGVGLIEKLFF.

The rearrangement uses TRBV27 and TRBJ1-5; D gene uncertain. The CDR3 extends over 19 amino acids. V was shortened by 3 bases and J by 0 bases, with 21 bases between the two germline ends. Germline CDR1 reads MNHEY; CDR2 reads SMNVEV (reference sequence). In nucleotides, the CDR3 is TGTGCCAGCAGTTTTTTTCAAGGACCCGGGTCAAATAGCAATCAGCCCCAGCATTTT. Its protein is CASSFFQGPGSNSNQPQHF.

This clone was seen a single time. The chain carries TRBV28 and TRBJ1-1, with a tentative D call TRBD1 (5 bases). Trimming stripped 3 bases from V and 3 bases from J, with 11 bases between. CDR3 size: 14 residues. Germline CDR1 is MDHEN and CDR2 is SYDVKM. The CDR3 region is CASSLGPGHTEAFF. The CDR3 bases are TGTGCCAGCAGTTTGGGGCCAGGCCACACTGAAGCTTTCTTT.

The chain joins TRBV28 to TRBJ2-7; D is perhaps TRBD1 (6 bases). Germline V CDR1 and CDR2: MDHEN, SYDVKM. The CDR3 covers 14 residues. V was pared by 7 bases and J by 2 bases, with 15 bases between. CDR3 sequence (DNA): TGTGCCAGCAACCTCGGGACATCGGCCTACGAGCAGTACTTC. Residues: CASNLGTSAYEQYF.

V is TRBV7-2 and J is TRBJ2-7; tentatively, D is TRBD1 or TRBD2 (5 bases each). This CDR3 spans 15 amino acids. Germline CDR1 is SGHTA and CDR2 is FQGNSA. Trimming left V 5 bases short and J 0 bases short, with 14 bases between. The CDR3 DNA is TGTGCCAGCAGCGACTCGTACGGGACCTCCTACGAGCAGTACTTC. Amino acid sequence: CASSDSYGTSYEQYF.

This chain connects TRBV19 to TRBJ2-1; 10 nucleotides align to TRBD1. The CDR3 spans 16 residues. V lost 7 bases and J lost 5; bases outside the gene matches: 11. CDR1 LNHDA and CDR2 SQIVND come from the germline V gene (reference sequence). CDR3 in amino acids: CASTPSRDRGHNEQFF. CDR3 DNA: TGTGCCAGTACTCCCTCCCGGGACAGGGGCCACAATGAGCAGTTCTTC.